Following are 32 T cell receptor beta chains from one sample sequenced in a study of T cell changes during pregnancy in multiple sclerosis. Produced via immunoSEQ multiplex PCR; TCRdb's table is partial and in-frame only. There are 30,000 to 40,000 clones in the sample; nearly 90% occur only once, and over 9.5% lies in the top ten. The material was CD8+ T cells from peripheral blood mononuclear cells, obtained in the second trimester of pregnancy. The source is a female donor with multiple sclerosis, enrolled in a pregnancy study.

V usage is TRBV11-2 and J usage is TRBJ1-1; tentatively, D is TRBD1 (6 bases). The CDR3 sequence is 16 residues long. Trimming cost V 5 bases and J 3 bases, with 19 bases left between them. Germline V gene lookup returns CDR1 SGHAT and CDR2 FQNNGV. The CDR3 sequence: CASSGGAGELDTEAFF. In DNA form, the CDR3 reads TGTGCCAGCAGCGGGGGGGCAGGGGAATTAGACACTGAAGCTTTCTTT.

The chain carries TRBV19 and TRBJ2-7; TRBD2 agrees at 11 bases. The junction had 6 bases not matched to a gene; V was cut back by 3 bases and J by 2 bases. Germline lookup yields CDR1 LNHDA and CDR2 SQIVND (reference sequence). This CDR3 has 16 residues. Written as DNA, the CDR3 is TGTGCCAGTAGTATTGGGACTAGCGGAGGCCCCTACGAGCAGTACTTC. Protein product: CASSIGTSGGPYEQYF.

Regarding this clone: Mismatch with germline at one junction end may stem from a read error. The chain carries TRBV4-1 and TRBJ2-3, with D perhaps matching TRBD1 (5 bases). Germline-derived CDR1 and CDR2 are MGHRA and YSYEKL. There are 13 residues in the CDR3. As DNA, the CDR3 is TGCGCCAGCAGCCAACCTGGATCGGACACGGTCCTTTTT. Amino acid sequence: CASSQPGSDTVLF.

The chain links TRBV13 to TRBJ1-5; D not certain. With 8 bases removed from V and 1 base from J, the gap between germline ends came to 12 bases. The germline CDR1 and CDR2 sequences are PRHDT and FYEKMQ (reference sequence). The CDR3 extends over 14 amino acids. The CDR3 DNA reads TGTGCCAGCGGGAATCGGGAAAGCAATCAGCCCCAGCATTTT. Protein sequence: CASGNRESNQPQHF.

The chain employs TRBV5-1 and TRBJ2-7; 11 bases align to TRBD1. The CDR3 totals 17 residues. V shed 3 bases, J shed 6 bases, and the junction held 14 bases outside the gene matches. Germline CDR1 is SGHRS and CDR2 is YFSETQ. The CDR3 DNA is TGCGCCAGCAGCTGGACCCGAGGGACAGGGGGTGACTCCGAGCAGTACTTC. Amino acids: CASSWTRGTGGDSEQYF.

The J gene is TRBJ1-1, the V gene TRBV19, with D perhaps matching TRBD1 (6 bases). CDR3 length: 13 amino acids. V was pared by 5 bases and J by 1 base, with 8 bases between. CDR1 and CDR2 from the germline V gene are LNHDA and SQIVND (reference sequence). The CDR3 coding sequence is TGTGCCAGTAGTCTGACAGGGAACACTGAAGCTTTCTTT. It is translated as CASSLTGNTEAFF.

The chain has TRBV27 and TRBJ1-5; 7 bases agree with TRBD1. The V segment lost 5 bases and the J segment 7 bases; nucleotides outside the gene matches: 8. Germline values: CDR1 MNHEY, CDR2 SMNVEV (reference sequence). This CDR3 spans 14 amino acids. CDR3 DNA sequence: TGTGCCAGCAGTCAGGGGGGCGTATTGCAGCCCCAGCATTTT. Amino acid sequence: CASSQGGVLQPQHF.

V and J are TRBV6-5 and TRBJ1-1, with unresolved D. V was pared by 3 bases and J by 4 bases, with 6 bases between. CDR3 length: 12 amino acids. Germline CDR1 MNHEY, CDR2 SVGAGI. CDR3 residues: CASSYSSTEAFF. The CDR3 region has the DNA TGTGCCAGCAGTTATTCCAGCACTGAAGCTTTCTTT.

The gene calls are TRBV9 and TRBJ2-7, with 8 bases fitting TRBD2. This CDR3 region has 15 residues. Germline CDR1 SGDLS, CDR2 YYNGEE. Trimming cost V 3 bases and J 3 bases; bases outside gene matches: 8. The CDR3 reads CASSAGGEGYYEQYF. DNA of the CDR3: TGTGCCAGCAGCGCCGGGGGGGAGGGGTACTACGAGCAGTACTTC.

The chain recombines TRBV2 with TRBJ2-2; D not resolved. The CDR3 loop spans 13 amino acids. CDR1 SNHLY and CDR2 FYNNEI come from the germline V gene. V dropped 4 bases and J dropped 6 bases, with 9 bases sitting between them. The CDR3 protein is CASSAFRAGELFF. CDR3 coding DNA: TGTGCCAGCAGTGCTTTTCGAGCCGGGGAGCTGTTTTTT. Full variable domain (outside the CDR3, taken from reference TRBV2 and TRBJ2-2): EPEVTQTPSHQVTQMGQEVILRCVPISNHLYFYWYRQILGQKVEFLVSFYNNEISEKSEIFDDQFSVERPDGSNFTLKIRSTKLEDSAMYFCASSAFRAGELFFGEGSRLTVL.

The V and J genes are TRBV13 and TRBJ1-2, with TRBD1 as a possible D gene (5 bases). The CDR3 is 14 residues long. Trimming shortened V by 2 bases and J by 4 bases, and 11 bases separated the two germline ends. From germline, CDR1 is PRHDT and CDR2 FYEKMQ (reference sequence). The chain's CDR3 is CASSLSATAYGYTF. DNA of the CDR3: TGTGCCAGCAGCTTAAGCGCGACAGCCTATGGCTACACCTTC.

The chain couples TRBV4-2 to TRBJ1-2, with TRBD1 as a possible D gene (6 bases). The V and J ends lost 0 bases and 4 bases respectively, with 9 bases between them. The CDR3 loop spans 14 amino acids. Germline CDR1 reads LGHNA; CDR2 reads YNFKEQ. As DNA, the CDR3 is TGTGCCAGCAGCCAAGATAGGACAGCCTATGGCTACACCTTC. Protein sequence: CASSQDRTAYGYTF.

This clone was counted a single time. The chain joins TRBV7-8 to TRBJ2-2; tentatively, D is TRBD2 (6 bases). The V and J ends lost 5 bases and 3 bases respectively, with 25 bases between them. The V gene's germline CDR1 is SGHVS and CDR2 FQNEAQ. The CDR3 runs to 19 residues. CDR3 nucleotide sequence: TGTGCCAGCAGCCGACCCCGGGGGAGCGGTAACGTGGACACCGGGGAGCTGTTTTTT. This codes for CASSRPRGSGNVDTGELFF.

The chain couples TRBV7-2 to TRBJ2-3, with D unresolved. Trimming left V 4 bases short and J 0 bases short, with 5 bases between. Germline CDR1 SGHTA, CDR2 FQGNSA. The CDR3 runs to 13 residues. CDR3 DNA sequence: TGTGCCAGCAGCTCCCCTAGCACAGATACGCAGTATTTT. Its translation: CASSSPSTDTQYF.

This chain links TRBV9 with TRBJ2-5; TRBD2 agrees at 7 bases. CDR1 SGDLS and CDR2 YYNGEE come from the germline V gene. The CDR3 has 14 residues. The ends lost 1 base at V and 5 bases at J; junction bases unmatched: 5. The CDR3 region is CASSVSGGSETQYF. The CDR3 coding sequence is TGTGCCAGCAGCGTATCGGGGGGAAGCGAGACCCAGTACTTC.

The V gene is TRBV5-1, the J gene TRBJ1-2; D perhaps matches TRBD1 (6 bases). V shed 3 bases and J shed 2 bases, with 20 bases lying between them. CDR1 is SGHRS, CDR2 YFSETQ, per germline. The CDR3 is 17 residues long. CDR3 nucleotide sequence: TGCGCCAGCAGCTCCGGGACAAACGAGTTCAAGAACTATGGCTACACCTTC. Translation: CASSSGTNEFKNYGYTF.

This clone was seen only once. The chain carries TRBV10-3 and TRBJ2-6; TRBD2 matches 8 bases. CDR3 size: 16 residues. The V segment lost 6 bases and the J segment 0 bases; nucleotides outside the gene matches: 4. In germline, CDR1 is ENHRY, CDR2 SYGVKD. Here the CDR3 reads CAIRTSASSGANVLTF. DNA for the CDR3: TGTGCCATCAGGACTAGCGCCAGCTCTGGGGCCAACGTCCTGACTTTC.

The rearrangement uses TRBV7-6 and TRBJ1-3; 8 bases match TRBD1. V was clipped by 2 bases and J by 8 bases; unmatched bases: 8. CDR3 length equals 15 residues. Germline-derived CDR1 and CDR2 are SGHVS and FNYEAQ. In DNA, the CDR3 is TGTGCCAGCAGCTTAATACGGGACAGGAGGCACACCATATATTTT. Translation: CASSLIRDRRHTIYF.

The rearrangement uses TRBV27 and TRBJ2-7, with D perhaps matching TRBD2 (6 bases). The V and J ends lost 8 bases and 8 bases respectively, with 22 bases between them. CDR1 MNHEY and CDR2 SMNVEV come from the germline V gene (reference sequence). The CDR3 spans 14 residues. CDR3 loop: CASGPSRAGIQQYF. CDR3 sequence (DNA): TGTGCCAGCGGACCGTCTAGGGCGGGAATACAGCAGTACTTC.

In its sample, this clone was seen a few times. The chain combines TRBV6-6 with TRBJ1-1, with a tentative D call TRBD1 (6 bases). This CDR3 region has 14 residues. Between the trimmed V and J ends, which lost 5 bases and 2 bases, there was a span of 12 bases. In germline, CDR1 is MNHNY, CDR2 SVGAGI (reference sequence). The DNA of the CDR3 is TGTGCCAGCAGTCCGGACAGATACAACACTGAAGCTTTCTTT. It yields the protein CASSPDRYNTEAFF.

The chain couples TRBV23-1 to TRBJ2-1; 7 nucleotides agree with TRBD2. TRBV23-1 is classed as an ORF, of uncertain function. The CDR3 is 16 residues long. With V trimmed by 8 bases and J by 2 bases, 12 bases remained unmatched. The CDR3 protein is CASSEAGTPTYNEQFF. The CDR3 DNA reads TGCGCCAGCTCCGAAGCGGGGACTCCGACCTACAATGAGCAGTTCTTC.

J is TRBJ1-2 and V is TRBV4-1; 7 positions agree with TRBD1. Germline V gene sequence: CDR1 MGHRA, CDR2 YSYEKL. CDR3 length: 14 amino acids. V was clipped by 4 bases and J by 1 base; unmatched bases: 3. CDR3 sequence reads: CASSPGDSNYGYTF. The DNA for the CDR3 is TGCGCCAGCAGCCCGGGGGACAGTAACTATGGCTACACCTTC.

The CDR3 DNA sequence: TGTGCCAGCAGCTTTTGGGAGGTTTTGAACACTGAAGCTTTCTTT. Translation gives CASSFWEVLNTEAFF. The V gene is TRBV7-9, the J gene TRBJ1-1; no clear D. The V end was cut by 3 bases, the J end by 0 bases, with 11 bases between. Per germline, CDR1 SEHNR and CDR2 FQNEAQ (reference sequence). The CDR3 has 15 amino acids.

This clone is classed as medium-sized. CDR3 bases: TGCGCCAGCAGCTTGGCAGGGGATCAGCCCCAGCATTTT. Protein product: CASSLAGDQPQHF. This chain uses TRBV5-1 with TRBJ1-5; D is perhaps TRBD1 (6 bases). Germline CDR1 reads SGHRS; CDR2 reads YFSETQ. The CDR3 has 13 amino acids. Trimming took off 0 bases at V and 5 bases at J, with 6 bases between the two ends.

Comments on this clone: Other DNA variants within this sample encode the same CDR3. The chain combines TRBV9 with TRBJ1-2, with D tentatively TRBD1 (6 bases). The V and J ends lost 7 bases and 6 bases respectively, with 13 bases between them. This CDR3 spans 12 amino acids. Germline loops: CDR1 SGDLS, CDR2 YYNGEE. CDR3 DNA sequence: TGTGCCAGCGCCCGAGGGGGTGATGGCTACACCTTC. Its protein is CASARGGDGYTF.

This rearrangement joins TRBV4-2 to TRBJ2-1; TRBD2 matches at 10 bases. The CDR3 runs to 18 residues. Trimming took 3 bases from V and 7 from J; bases not matched to a gene: 15. Germline V gene sequence: CDR1 LGHNA, CDR2 YNFKEQ. CDR3 bases: TGTGCCAGCAGCCATAGAGGCCAGGCTAGCGGGAGTGATAATGAGCAGTTCTTC. Translating gives CASSHRGQASGSDNEQFF.

This chain uses TRBV6-1 with TRBJ2-1; 7 bases agree with TRBD1. V lost 5 bases and J lost 3; bases outside the gene matches: 4. Germline V CDR1 and CDR2: MNHNS, SASEGT. The CDR3 has 14 residues. DNA of the CDR3: TGTGCCAGCAGTCACAGGGGTAACTACAATGAGCAGTTCTTC. As protein: CASSHRGNYNEQFF.

This chain joins TRBV4-1 and TRBJ2-5; D perhaps matches TRBD1 (5 bases). The CDR3 spans 15 residues. Germline-derived CDR1 and CDR2 are MGHRA and YSYEKL. Trimming took off 4 bases at V and 5 bases at J, with 17 bases between the two ends. For the CDR3, the DNA is TGCGCCAGCAGCCCGTCTATGGGGTCAGGGGAGACCCAGTACTTC. Translation gives CASSPSMGSGETQYF.

The V gene is TRBV5-1, the J gene TRBJ2-1; D is undetermined. The germline gives CDR1 SGHRS, CDR2 YFSETQ. V lost 0 bases and J 4 bases, leaving 11 bases between the germline ends. There are 15 residues in the CDR3. The CDR3 DNA sequence: TGCGCCAGCAGCTTGGCCTCAAGCGTTTACAATGAGCAGTTCTTC. As protein: CASSLASSVYNEQFF.

The rearrangement joins TRBV11-2 to TRBJ2-3, with 14 bases fitting TRBD2. The CDR3 extends over 18 amino acids. Germline CDR1 SGHAT, CDR2 FQNNGV. Unmatched junction bases numbered 7, after V lost 1 base and J lost 4 bases. In DNA, the CDR3 is TGTGCCAGCAGCTTAGTTTGGGGACTAGCGGGAGCGGCAGATACGCAGTATTTT. This gives the protein CASSLVWGLAGAADTQYF.

The chain links TRBV29-1 to TRBJ2-7; the match to TRBD2 covers 7 bases. This CDR3 is 13 amino acids long. Looked up from germline, CDR1 is SQVTM and CDR2 is ANQGSEA. The J segment lost 5 bases and the V segment lost 5 bases, leaving 9 bases of the junction unmatched. The CDR3 coding sequence is TGCAGCGTTTGGGCGGGCGGGAGTAACGAGCAGTACTTC. Its translation is CSVWAGGSNEQYF.

The V and J genes are TRBV28 and TRBJ1-5, with D perhaps TRBD1 (5 bases). The V end was cut by 2 bases, the J end by 4 bases, with 12 bases between. Germline V lookup: CDR1 MDHEN, CDR2 SYDVKM. This CDR3 spans 15 amino acids. This chain's CDR3 is CASSLDWGENQPQHF. In DNA, the CDR3 is TGTGCCAGCAGTTTAGATTGGGGGGAGAATCAGCCCCAGCATTTT.